This TCR beta chain was retrieved from a study of blood T cell repertoires in COVID-19. The overall study: In each case, the material was cDNA or gDNA derived from T cells, B-cell-depleted T cells, or PBMCs.

Per the germline V gene, CDR1 is SGHVS and CDR2 is FQNEAQ. The CDR3 is 13 residues long. V gave up 1 base and J gave up 6 bases; unmatched junction bases: 0. The table came from immunoSEQ multiplex PCR; TCRdb's copy has only in-frame clones and leaves some out. The top ten hold approximately 5.4% of the sample, which has over 85,000 clones, around 90% seen once. This sequence joins TRBV7-8 and TRBJ1-2, with 9 bases identical to TRBD1. Sequenced sample: peripheral blood. The TCR originated in a woman in her fifties or sixties with COVID-19, enrolled during active disease. Here the CDR3 DNA reads TGTGCCAGCAGCTTAGGGACAGGGGATGGCTACACCTTC. It is translated as CASSLGTGDGYTF.